These T cell receptor beta chains were read from a single sample in a study of blood T cell repertoires in COVID-19. TCRdb's copy holds only in-frame clones and misses some; the assay was immunoSEQ multiplex PCR. The data contain more than 13,000 clones, roughly nine tenths of them singletons. Sequenced material: peripheral blood. These receptor sequences come from a woman aged 70 to 79 in a cohort sampled during active or convalescent COVID-19. Each CDR3 is given with its conserved first and last residue. The D gene is left open where the match is weak. The listing skips clone size in some rows; elsewhere it reads once, few, many or a size class.

abundance	d_gene	v_gene	j_gene	CDR3nt	CDR3aa
-	TRBD2	TRBV7-9	TRBJ2-5	TGTGCCAGCAGCTCCTCGGGGGGGAAGAGGAGTGAGACCCAGTACTTC	CASSSSGGKRSETQYF
few	-	TRBV2	TRBJ2-2	TGTGCCAGCAGTGGACACAGGGTAAACGGGGAGCTGTTTTTT	CASSGHRVNGELFF
-	TRBD2	TRBV29-1	TRBJ2-1	TGCAGCGTTTGTCTTGCGGGGGGGGATGAGCAGTTCTTC	CSVCLAGGDEQFF
-	-	TRBV18	TRBJ2-3	TGTGCCAGCTCACCCTACAACGTGGGGGCAAATACGCAGTATTTT	CASSPYNVGANTQYF
-	-	TRBV28	TRBJ1-2	TGTGCCAGCAGTTTAGGAGGGAACTATGGCTACACCTTC	CASSLGGNYGYTF
once	-	TRBV7-2	TRBJ2-1	TGTGCCAGCAGCTTAGCTGCGGGGGCCCCTTCTGAGCAGTTCTTC	CASSLAAGAPSEQFF
-	-	TRBV30	TRBJ1-2	TGTGCCTGGAGTATCGGGGTCGGCTACACCTTC	CAWSIGVGYTF
once	-	TRBV4-1	TRBJ1-5	TGCGCCAGCAGCCAAGCTGGCAGGGATACTCAGCCCCAGCATTTT	CASSQAGRDTQPQHF
-	-	TRBV15	TRBJ2-1	TGTGCCACCGGTAACCGCGGGGCCCCCCAGGCCTACAATGAGCAGTTCTTC	CATGNRGAPQAYNEQFF
-	-	TRBV2	TRBJ1-2	TGTGCCAGCAGACCGGTTACGCGGGGCTACACCTTC	CASRPVTRGYTF
-	TRBD2	TRBV28	TRBJ2-5	TGTGCCAGCAGTTTACTAGCGGGGTTAGAGACCCAGTACTTC	CASSLLAGLETQYF
-	-	TRBV5-1	TRBJ2-5	TGCGCCAGCAGCTGGGCAGGCCGAGAGACCCAGTACTTC	CASSWAGRETQYF
-	-	TRBV12-3/TRBV12-4	TRBJ2-3	TGTGCCAGCAGCAGGGGCGCAGATACGCAGTATTTT	CASSRGADTQYF
-	TRBD1	TRBV5-6	TRBJ2-5	TGTGCCAGCAGCCCTGGGATCGGACAGGGGACAGAGACCCAGTACTTC	CASSPGIGQGTETQYF
-	-	TRBV19	TRBJ2-7	TGTGCCAGTAGTATTTTCCCGGGGTCGTCCTACGAGCAGTACTTC	CASSIFPGSSYEQYF
-	TRBD2	TRBV10-2	TRBJ2-5	TGCGCCAGCAGAGGCGGGGGTCTGACGAAGCGGGAGACCCAGTACTTC	CASRGGGLTKRETQYF
-	-	TRBV30	TRBJ1-6	TGTGCCTGGGGTTTCAGGGGCCTCTTAAATTCACCCCTCCACTTT	CAWGFRGLLNSPLHF
-	TRBD1	TRBV30	TRBJ2-1	TGTGCCTGGAATCCATCGGGGACAGGGTCCAATGAGCAGTTCTTC	CAWNPSGTGSNEQFF
-	-	TRBV3-1/TRBV3-2	TRBJ1-4	TGTGCCAGCAGCCTATACCCCGGGGGTGAAAAACTGTTTTTT	CASSLYPGGEKLFF
few	-	TRBV19	TRBJ1-2	TGTGCCAGTAGTCGGGGATCTAACTATGGCTACACCTTC	CASSRGSNYGYTF
-	TRBD2	TRBV18	TRBJ2-3	TGTGCCAGCTCTCGTAGCGGGGAGATCCCAGATACGCAGTATTTT	CASSRSGEIPDTQYF
once	-	TRBV18	TRBJ1-3	TGTGCCAGCTCACGGGAGACAGGTGGATCTGGAAACACCATATATTTT	CASSRETGGSGNTIYF
-	TRBD1	TRBV19	TRBJ1-5	TGTGCCAGTAGTATTTGGACAGGGACCTTCAGCAATCAGCCCCAGCATTTT	CASSIWTGTFSNQPQHF
-	-	TRBV19	TRBJ2-3	TGTGCCAGTAGTATAGTCCCGGGGTGGGCCACAGATACGCAGTATTTT	CASSIVPGWATDTQYF
-	TRBD2	TRBV24-1	TRBJ2-1	TGTGCCACCAGTGATTCCCTAGCGGGGGCATACAATGAGCAGTTCTTC	CATSDSLAGAYNEQFF
-	TRBD1	TRBV28	TRBJ2-7	TGTGCCAGCACAGGGGGCCCCGGGATCTACGAGCAGTACTTC	CASTGGPGIYEQYF
-	-	TRBV3-1/TRBV3-2	TRBJ2-2	TGTGCCAGCAGCCGAGTGGGGAGGACCGGGGAGCTGTTTTTT	CASSRVGRTGELFF
-	-	TRBV28	TRBJ2-7	TGTGCCAGCAGTTTGGGGGGGCTCACCTACGAGCAGTACTTC	CASSLGGLTYEQYF
-	-	TRBV5-1	TRBJ1-2	TGCGCCAGCAGCTTCGACTCAACTTATGGCTACACCTTC	CASSFDSTYGYTF
-	TRBD1	TRBV24-1	TRBJ2-7	TGTGCCACCAGTGACCAGGACAGGGCCTACGAGCAGTACTTC	CATSDQDRAYEQYF
-	TRBD2	TRBV7-2	TRBJ2-1	TGTGCCAGCAGCCCCGCGGCGGGGGGTCCTTACAATGAGCAGTTCTTC	CASSPAAGGPYNEQFF